The 12 T cell receptor beta chains listed next were all sequenced from one sample in a study of blood T cell repertoires in COVID-19. Using immunoSEQ multiplex PCR, the repertoire was profiled, and TCRdb retains in-frame clones only, with some absent. The repertoire holds around 200,000 clones, with 80% to 90% as singletons. Material: peripheral blood. The receptors stem from a human donor with active or convalescent COVID-19. The donor label of this sample is uncertain.

The V and J genes are TRBV2 and TRBJ1-1, with a possible D match to TRBD1 (5 bases). The CDR3 contains 13 residues. Between the trimmed V and J ends, which lost 7 bases and 4 bases, there was a span of 13 bases. Per germline, CDR1 SNHLY and CDR2 FYNNEI. Here the CDR3 DNA reads TGTGCCAGCAACCGACGGCAGGGCACTGAAGCTTTCTTT. Translation: CASNRRQGTEAFF.

The CDR3 here is CASSPGQGGYYGYTF. DNA for the CDR3: TGTGCCAGCAGCCCTGGACAGGGGGGTTACTATGGCTACACCTTC. The V gene is TRBV3-1 (or the pseudogene TRBV3-2), the J gene TRBJ1-2; 10 nucleotides match TRBD1. V lost 4 bases, J lost 3 bases, and 5 bases stayed unmatched. This CDR3 region has 15 residues. Per germline, CDR1 LGHDT and CDR2 YNNKEL (reference sequence).

J is TRBJ1-2 and V is TRBV18; D gene unclear. Trimming stripped 3 bases from V and 6 bases from J, with 14 bases between. This CDR3 has 14 amino acids. CDR1 and CDR2 from the germline V gene are KGHSH and LQKENI. In nucleotides, the CDR3 is TGTGCCAGCTCACCTCTCGGTGACTCCCATGGCTACACCTTC. Its protein product is CASSPLGDSHGYTF.

The V and J genes are TRBV12-2 and TRBJ2-7; the D segment call TRBD1 is taken from the table without a DNA check. TRBV12-2 is a pseudogene locus. The CDR3 is 18 residues long. In DNA, the CDR3 is TGTGCAAGTCGCTCACTAACTTTGGGACAGGGAGTCTCCTACGAGCAGTACTTC. Its protein is CASRSLTLGQGVSYEQYF.

The chain couples TRBV5-6 to TRBJ1-2; 8 bases map to TRBD1. CDR3 length equals 16 residues. V shed 4 bases and J 0 bases; nucleotides not matched to a gene: 8. Germline V gene sequence: CDR1 SGHDT, CDR2 YYEEEE. In DNA form, the CDR3 reads TGTGCCAGCAGCCGCCCCGGGACAGGAGCTAACTATGGCTACACCTTC. Protein sequence: CASSRPGTGANYGYTF. Using reference TRBV5-6 and TRBJ1-2 for the parts outside the CDR3, the full variable domain is DAGVTQSPTHLIKTRGQQVTLRCSPKSGHDTVSWYQQALGQGPQFIFQYYEEEERQRGNFPDRFSGHQFPNYSSELNVNALLLGDSALYLCASSRPGTGANYGYTFGSGTRLTVV.

The rearrangement joins TRBV5-6 to TRBJ1-6, with TRBD1 identical over 8 bases. With V trimmed by 0 bases and J by 8 bases, 4 bases remained unmatched. The CDR3 runs to 15 residues. Germline values: CDR1 SGHDT, CDR2 YYEEEE. DNA of the CDR3: TGTGCCAGCAGCTTGGGGGACAGGCGGGATTCACCCCTCCACTTT. Its protein product is CASSLGDRRDSPLHF.

DNA for the CDR3: TGTGCCACCAGTGATTCGCGAGTTTCGGATGAGCAGTTCTTC. Its translation: CATSDSRVSDEQFF. This chain links TRBV24-1 with TRBJ2-1; no clear D. V lost 2 bases and J lost 8, with 12 bases in between. This CDR3 region has 14 residues. Germline V gives CDR1 KGHDR, CDR2 SFDVKD.

The chain combines TRBV6-5 with TRBJ2-7; no definite D call. Trimming took off 11 bases at V and 7 bases at J, with 15 bases between the two ends. CDR3 size: 11 residues. Looked up from germline, CDR1 is MNHEY and CDR2 is SVGAGI. The CDR3 coding sequence is TGTGCCGCCTCTCGCGCTAGGGAGCAGTACTTC. Translated, it gives CAASRAREQYF.

The gene calls are TRBV9 and TRBJ2-2; D may be TRBD1 (5 bases). This CDR3 is built from 13 residues. With 1 base removed from V and 7 bases from J, the gap between germline ends came to 8 bases. The germline gives CDR1 SGDLS, CDR2 YYNGEE. The CDR3 loop reads CASSVQGHGELFF. Written as DNA, the CDR3 is TGTGCCAGCAGCGTACAGGGCCACGGGGAGCTGTTTTTT.

V gene TRBV10-3 combines with J gene TRBJ2-2, with D maybe TRBD1 (5 bases). V was cut by 6 bases and J by 0 bases, with 8 bases left in between. The CDR3 runs to 14 residues. Germline V CDR1 and CDR2: ENHRY, SYGVKD. CDR3 sequence (DNA): TGTGCCATCAGGACAGAACCGAACACCGGGGAGCTGTTTTTT. Protein product: CAIRTEPNTGELFF.

The chain recombines TRBV2 with TRBJ2-2; TRBD2 agrees at 10 bases. Germline CDR1 and CDR2: SNHLY and FYNNEI. There are 18 residues in the CDR3. J gave up 6 bases and V 7 bases, and 17 bases lay outside the gene matches. Here the CDR3 DNA reads TGTGCCAGCATTTCCCGGCTAGCGGGGGACCAAGGGGCCGGGGAGCTGTTTTTT. Its protein is CASISRLAGDQGAGELFF.

This chain uses TRBV11-1 with TRBJ1-4; D may be TRBD1 (5 bases). Germline V lookup: CDR1 SGHAT, CDR2 FQDESV (reference sequence). The CDR3 totals 14 residues. The V end was cut by 3 bases, the J end by 2 bases, with 7 bases between. DNA of the CDR3: TGTGCCAGCAGCTTCGGGGGGACTAATGAAAAACTGTTTTTT. It encodes CASSFGGTNEKLFF.